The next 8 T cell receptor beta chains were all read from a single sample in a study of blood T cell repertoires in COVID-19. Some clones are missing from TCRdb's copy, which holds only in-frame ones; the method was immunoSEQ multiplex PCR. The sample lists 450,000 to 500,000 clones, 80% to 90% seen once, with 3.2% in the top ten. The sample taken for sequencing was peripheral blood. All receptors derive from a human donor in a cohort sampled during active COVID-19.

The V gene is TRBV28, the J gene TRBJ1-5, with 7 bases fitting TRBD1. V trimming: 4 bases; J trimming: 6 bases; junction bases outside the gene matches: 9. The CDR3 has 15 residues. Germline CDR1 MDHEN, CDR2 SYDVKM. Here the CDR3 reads CASSSTEGARQPQHF. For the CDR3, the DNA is TGTGCCAGCAGTTCCACAGAGGGGGCACGTCAGCCCCAGCATTTT.

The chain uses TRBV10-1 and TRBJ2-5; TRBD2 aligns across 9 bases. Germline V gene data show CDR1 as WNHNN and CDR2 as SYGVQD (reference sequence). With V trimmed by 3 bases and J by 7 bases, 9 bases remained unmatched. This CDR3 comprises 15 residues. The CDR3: CASSDGGRATGTQYF. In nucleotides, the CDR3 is TGCGCCAGCAGTGACGGCGGGAGGGCCACAGGGACCCAGTACTTC.

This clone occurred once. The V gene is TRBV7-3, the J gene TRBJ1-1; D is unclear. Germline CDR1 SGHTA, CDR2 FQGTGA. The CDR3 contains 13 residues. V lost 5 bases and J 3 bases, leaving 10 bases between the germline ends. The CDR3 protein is CASSPRGDTEAFF. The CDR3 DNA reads TGTGCCAGCAGCCCCCGGGGTGACACTGAAGCTTTCTTT.

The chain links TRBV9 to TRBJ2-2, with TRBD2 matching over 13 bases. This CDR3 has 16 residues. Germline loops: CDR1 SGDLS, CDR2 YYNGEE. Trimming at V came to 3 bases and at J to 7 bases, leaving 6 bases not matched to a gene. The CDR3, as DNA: TGTGCCAGCAGCGAGGGACTAGCGGGATTAAGCGGGGAGCTGTTTTTT. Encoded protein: CASSEGLAGLSGELFF.

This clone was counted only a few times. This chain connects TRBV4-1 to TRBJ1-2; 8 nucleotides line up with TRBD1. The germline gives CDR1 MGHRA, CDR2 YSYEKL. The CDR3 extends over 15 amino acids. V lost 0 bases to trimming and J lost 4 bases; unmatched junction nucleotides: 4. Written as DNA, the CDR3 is TGCGCCAGCAGCCAAGAGAGGACAGGGATCTATGGCTACACCTTC. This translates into CASSQERTGIYGYTF.

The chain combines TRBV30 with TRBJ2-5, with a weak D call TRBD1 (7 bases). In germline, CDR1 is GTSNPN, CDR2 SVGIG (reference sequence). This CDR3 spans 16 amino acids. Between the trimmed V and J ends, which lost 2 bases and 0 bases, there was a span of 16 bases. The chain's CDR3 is CAWSLGGQTYQETQYF. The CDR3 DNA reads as TGTGCCTGGAGTTTGGGGGGACAGACGTACCAAGAGACCCAGTACTTC.

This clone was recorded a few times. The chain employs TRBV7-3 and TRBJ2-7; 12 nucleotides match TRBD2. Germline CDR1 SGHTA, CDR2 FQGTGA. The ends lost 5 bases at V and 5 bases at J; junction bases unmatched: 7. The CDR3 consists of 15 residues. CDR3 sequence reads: CASSPRLAGVNEQYF. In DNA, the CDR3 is TGTGCCAGCAGCCCCCGACTAGCGGGAGTTAACGAGCAGTACTTC.

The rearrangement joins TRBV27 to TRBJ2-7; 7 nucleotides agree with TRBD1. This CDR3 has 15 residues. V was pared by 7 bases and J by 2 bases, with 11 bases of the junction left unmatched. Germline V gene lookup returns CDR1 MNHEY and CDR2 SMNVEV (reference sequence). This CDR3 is CASTVFRDRAYEQYF. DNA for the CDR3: TGTGCCAGCACCGTCTTTCGCGACAGGGCCTACGAGCAGTACTTC.